This T cell receptor beta chain was sequenced for a study of cytomegalovirus exposure and HLA in healthy donors. Background on the study: There were roughly 110 million unique TCR beta sequences, drawn from about 180 million T cells, in an earlier analysis. Study findings and constraints: There were several of the most significant clusters that appeared linked to common viral pathogens in a later analysis.

Regarding donors, all were healthy bone marrow donors. Concerning this clone itself: The target antigen is unknown.

V was cut by 5 bases and J by 2 bases, with 14 bases left in between. Germline assignment: CDR1 SGHNT and CDR2 YENEEA. The CDR3 extends over 15 amino acids. Use of 60 Vbeta and 13 Jbeta primers characterized the PCR. The data were produced by immunoSEQ multiplex PCR, yet TCRdb's version contains in-frame clones alone and is incomplete. This specimen shows 96,000 or so clones; the ten leading clones hold around 3.4%. The receptor comes from a woman aged 25 to 39 in good health and CMV-seronegative. Sequenced sample: PBMCs. This chain connects TRBV11-3 to TRBJ2-3, with D possibly being TRBD1 (5 bases). The DNA for the CDR3 is TGTGCCAGCAGCCCAGGGTCGTCCAACACAGATACGCAGTATTTT. Its protein is CASSPGSSNTDTQYF. Drawing the rest from reference TRBV11-3 and TRBJ2-3, the complete variable domain is EAGVVQSPRYKIIEKKQPVAFWCNPISGHNTLYWYLQNLGQGPELLIRYENEEAVDDSQLPKDRFSAERLKGVDSTLKIQPAELGDSAVYLCASSPGSSNTDTQYFGPGTRLTVL.